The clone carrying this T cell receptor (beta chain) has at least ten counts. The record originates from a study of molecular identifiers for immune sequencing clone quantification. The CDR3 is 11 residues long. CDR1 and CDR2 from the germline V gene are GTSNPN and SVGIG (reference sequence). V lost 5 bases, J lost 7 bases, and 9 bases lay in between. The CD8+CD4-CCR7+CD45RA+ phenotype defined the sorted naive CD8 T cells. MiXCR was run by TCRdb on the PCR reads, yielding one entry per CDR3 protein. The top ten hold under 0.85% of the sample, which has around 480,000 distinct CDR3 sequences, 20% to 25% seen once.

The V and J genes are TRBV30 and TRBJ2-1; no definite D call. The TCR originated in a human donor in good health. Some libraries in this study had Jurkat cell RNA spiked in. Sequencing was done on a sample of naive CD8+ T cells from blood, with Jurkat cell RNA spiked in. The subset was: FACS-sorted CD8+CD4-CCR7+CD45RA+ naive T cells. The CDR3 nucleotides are TGTGCCTGGGGGATCGGAAATGAGCAGTTCTTC. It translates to CAWGIGNEQFF. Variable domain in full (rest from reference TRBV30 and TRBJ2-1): SQTIHQWPATLVQPVGSPLSLECTVEGTSNPNLYWYRQAAGRGLQLLFYSVGIGQISSEVPQNLSASRPQDRQFILSSKKLLLSDSGFYLCAWGIGNEQFFGPGTRLTVL.